The 28 T cell receptor beta chains in this list originate from one sample, sequenced in a study of T cell responses to AZD1222 COVID-19 vaccine. Assay: immunoSEQ multiplex PCR; the TCRdb copy retains only in-frame clones and omits some. The data contain tens of thousands of clones, almost 90% of them singletons. Sample: peripheral blood, taken on day 0 of AZD1222 vaccination. These TCRs come from an adult in good health.

V is TRBV7-8 and J is TRBJ2-7, with 7 bases aligning to TRBD2. CDR3 length: 16 residues. V dropped 5 bases and J dropped 3; count of bases not matched to a gene: 13. The germline V gene has CDR1 SGHVS and CDR2 FQNEAQ. For the CDR3, the DNA is TGTGCCAGCAGCCCGACTAGCAGCCCAACCCTCTACGAGCAGTACTTC. Its translation: CASSPTSSPTLYEQYF.

The rearrangement links TRBV6-2 or TRBV6-3 to TRBJ2-7, with D uncertain. V was clipped by 0 bases and J by 4 bases, with 7 bases between them. The CDR3 totals 13 residues. The germline V gene has CDR1 MNHEY and CDR2 SVGEGT. CDR3 residues: CASSYSPPYEQYF. Written as DNA, the CDR3 is TGTGCCAGCAGTTACTCCCCCCCTTACGAGCAGTACTTC.

V gene TRBV11-2 combines with J gene TRBJ2-7, with 7 bases identical to TRBD2. The CDR3 runs 17 residues. Germline V gene lookup returns CDR1 SGHAT and CDR2 FQNNGV. V lost 1 base, J lost 3 bases, and 12 bases stayed unmatched. Here the CDR3 reads CASSLASPHGGSYEQYF. CDR3 DNA: TGTGCCAGCAGCTTAGCCTCTCCCCACGGCGGGAGCTACGAGCAGTACTTC. The whole variable domain, filled in from reference TRBV11-2 and TRBJ2-7, reads EAGVAQSPRYKIIEKRQSVAFWCNPISGHATLYWYQQILGQGPKLLIQFQNNGVVDDSQLPKDRFSAERLKGVDSTLKIQPAKLEDSAVYLCASSLASPHGGSYEQYFGPGTRLTVT.

This chain links TRBV15 with TRBJ2-5; 7 nucleotides line up with TRBD1. With 0 bases clipped from V and 7 bases from J, the junction kept 11 bases outside the gene matches. The germline CDR1 and CDR2 sequences are LNHNV and YYDKDF (reference sequence). The length of the CDR3 is 16 residues. The CDR3 DNA reads as TGTGCCACCAGCAGAGAGTACAGGGGCTCCGGGATGACCCAGTACTTC. It codes for CATSREYRGSGMTQYF.

V usage is TRBV24-1 and J usage is TRBJ2-3, with D possibly being TRBD2 (5 bases). The CDR3 has 17 amino acids. Trimming removed 1 base from V and 2 bases from J, with 15 bases in between. The germline gives CDR1 KGHDR, CDR2 SFDVKD. CDR3 protein: CATSDFSTDSPTDTQYF. Here the CDR3 DNA reads TGTGCCACCAGTGATTTCTCGACGGACTCTCCCACAGATACGCAGTATTTT.

V is TRBV13 and J is TRBJ2-7; 12 bases map to TRBD2. With 5 bases clipped from V and 4 bases from J, the junction kept 9 bases outside the gene matches. There are 16 residues in the CDR3. Germline V CDR1 and CDR2: PRHDT, FYEKMQ (reference sequence). In DNA form, the CDR3 reads TGTGCCAGCAGCCACTCTCGGACTAGCGGGAAATACGAGCAGTACTTC. Its protein product is CASSHSRTSGKYEQYF.

This clone is a singleton in its sample. The chain employs TRBV6-4 and TRBJ2-1; either TRBD1 or TRBD2 may fit D (5 bases each). Germline-derived CDR1 and CDR2 are MRHNA and SNTAGT. The V gene lost 3 bases and the J gene lost 5 bases, with 11 bases spanning the gap. The CDR3 runs 14 residues. CDR3 in DNA: TGTGCCAGCAGTGATGGGGGAGCCCACAATGAGCAGTTCTTC. The encoded protein is CASSDGGAHNEQFF.

Details on this clone: A read error may produce the germline difference seen at one junction end. The J gene is TRBJ2-2, the V gene TRBV6-1; D possibly matches TRBD1 or TRBD2 (6 bases each). The CDR3 sequence is 14 residues long. The germline CDR1 and CDR2 sequences are MNHNS and SASEGT. CDR3 nucleotides: TGTGCCAGCAGCGAAGGAGGGGGCACCGGGGAGCTGTTTTTT. Translated: CASSEGGGTGELFF.

This clone was counted between two and nine times. The rearrangement uses TRBV6-5 and TRBJ1-6; no clear D gene. With 11 bases removed from V and 3 bases from J, the gap between germline ends came to 14 bases. This CDR3 is built from 14 residues. Germline loops: CDR1 MNHEY, CDR2 SVGAGI. The CDR3 DNA sequence: TGTGCCGCGGGAGGATTCGACTATAATTCACCCCTCCACTTT. Its translation is CAAGGFDYNSPLHF.

The rearrangement uses TRBV18 and TRBJ2-1, with D tentatively TRBD1 or TRBD2 (5 bases each). Germline-derived CDR1 and CDR2 are KGHSH and LQKENI. The ends were cut back, 6 bases at V and 8 bases at J, with 20 bases in the middle. The CDR3 sequence is 15 residues long. The CDR3 spells CASSLRELVGDEQFF. The CDR3 region has the DNA TGTGCCAGCTCCCTCAGGGAACTAGTCGGGGATGAGCAGTTCTTC.

V is TRBV18 and J is TRBJ2-2; the match to TRBD2 covers 8 bases. V trimming: 6 bases; J trimming: 7 bases; junction bases outside the gene matches: 10. CDR3 length: 15 amino acids. CDR1 is KGHSH and CDR2 is LQKENI in the germline V gene. The CDR3 DNA sequence: TGTGCCAGCTCCGGGACTAGTCCTGGGAACGGGGAGCTGTTTTTT. It translates to CASSGTSPGNGELFF.

The CDR3 region has the DNA TGCGCCAGCAGCCAAGACGGGTCTCAATCGGCTGCAGCTTTCTTT. Encoded protein: CASSQDGSQSAAAFF. The V call is TRBV4-1, the J call TRBJ1-1; no clear D gene. Looked up from germline, CDR1 is MGHRA and CDR2 is YSYEKL. The V gene lost 0 bases and the J gene lost 10 bases, with 18 bases spanning the gap. The CDR3 sequence is 15 residues long.

The chain has TRBV19 and TRBJ2-1; D is undetermined. The length of the CDR3 is 13 residues. The V end lost 4 bases, the J end lost 4 bases, and 8 bases lay between the germline ends. CDR1 and CDR2 from the germline V gene are LNHDA and SQIVND (reference sequence). The CDR3 here is CASSTREYNEQFF. CDR3 nucleotides: TGTGCCAGTAGTACTAGGGAATACAATGAGCAGTTCTTC.

CDR3: CASSLEGLHQETQYF. The CDR3 region has the DNA TGCGCCAGCAGCTTGGAGGGACTACACCAAGAGACCCAGTACTTC. The chain joins TRBV5-1 to TRBJ2-5; 7 nucleotides align to TRBD2. CDR3 size: 15 residues. Germline loops: CDR1 SGHRS, CDR2 YFSETQ. J was trimmed by 0 bases and V by 0 bases; bases with no gene match: 2.

The chain joins TRBV28 to TRBJ1-1; D is uncertain. V was trimmed by 6 bases and J by 2 bases, leaving 13 bases between them. CDR1 MDHEN and CDR2 SYDVKM come from the germline V gene. This CDR3 spans 14 amino acids. The CDR3 DNA sequence: TGTGCCAGCAGCCTAACTGACTCAAACACTGAAGCTTTCTTT. Residues: CASSLTDSNTEAFF.

This chain joins TRBV6-1 and TRBJ2-5; maybe TRBD2 (6 bases). Germline V gene data show CDR1 as MNHNS and CDR2 as SASEGT. The CDR3 spans 16 residues. V was pared by 1 base and J by 5 bases, with 17 bases between. The CDR3: CASSEVGTGLRETQYF. The CDR3 coding sequence is TGTGCCAGCAGTGAAGTGGGGACTGGGCTGAGGGAGACCCAGTACTTC.

This chain joins TRBV28 and TRBJ2-7, with D uncertain. CDR3 length equals 11 residues. Deletions cut 5 bases from V and 5 bases from J, with 7 bases between. The germline V gene has CDR1 MDHEN and CDR2 SYDVKM. The CDR3 DNA reads TGTGCCAGCAGTCATAGCCACGAGCAGTACTTC. Translated: CASSHSHEQYF.

The chain joins TRBV28 to TRBJ2-7, with 11 bases aligning to TRBD2. CDR1 and CDR2 (germline): MDHEN, SYDVKM. CDR3 length: 15 amino acids. With V trimmed by 6 bases and J by 2 bases, 6 bases remained unmatched. The CDR3 loop is CASSLIAGGPYEQYF. DNA for the CDR3: TGTGCCAGCAGCCTCATAGCGGGAGGGCCCTACGAGCAGTACTTC.

The rearrangement uses TRBV2 and TRBJ1-2; a possible D gene is TRBD1 (5 bases). CDR3 length: 13 amino acids. Trimming left V 10 bases short and J 1 base short, with 13 bases between. Germline V gene lookup returns CDR1 SNHLY and CDR2 FYNNEI. The DNA of the CDR3 is TGTGCCACCTCGGATAGGGGTAACTATGGCTACACCTTC. This gives the protein CATSDRGNYGYTF.

This clone was picked up one time. V is TRBV5-4 and J is TRBJ1-3; D call uncertain. Trimming left V 2 bases short and J 0 bases short, with 9 bases between. This CDR3 has 15 residues. Germline V CDR1 and CDR2: SGHNT, YYREEE (reference sequence). CDR3 sequence (DNA): TGTGCCAGCAGCTTCGCGAACTTCTCTGGAAACACCATATATTTT. This encodes CASSFANFSGNTIYF.

The chain combines TRBV7-9 with TRBJ2-1; TRBD2 is a possible D gene (5 bases). CDR1 is SEHNR, CDR2 FQNEAQ, per germline (reference sequence). V was cut by 10 bases and J by 6 bases, with 16 bases left in between. The CDR3 spans 13 residues. CDR3 in DNA: TGTGCCACGTCGGATGTCAGCGGCAATGAGCAGTTCTTC. This codes for CATSDVSGNEQFF.

The chain joins TRBV2 to TRBJ1-2; D gene ambiguous. Trimming left V 9 bases short and J 2 bases short, with 13 bases between. CDR3 length: 13 amino acids. Germline V gives CDR1 SNHLY, CDR2 FYNNEI. The CDR3 DNA is TGTGCCAGTACCGGGCAGTTAAACTATGGCTACACCTTC. Translating it yields CASTGQLNYGYTF.

The rearrangement uses TRBV6-2 or TRBV6-3 and TRBJ1-2; no firm D call. There are 12 residues in the CDR3. Looked up from germline, CDR1 is MNHEY and CDR2 is SVGEGT. Trimming pared 4 bases from V and 8 bases from J, leaving 11 bases between. The CDR3 reads CASSSTLKGYTF. CDR3 in DNA: TGTGCCAGCAGTTCAACATTGAAAGGCTACACCTTC.

The chain is built from TRBV6-2 or TRBV6-3 and TRBJ2-7, with D unclear. Between the trimmed V and J ends, which lost 4 bases and 2 bases, there was a span of 15 bases. Per germline, CDR1 MNHEY and CDR2 SVGEGT. The CDR3 loop spans 15 amino acids. The CDR3 spells CASSSPLGGTYEQYF. In nucleotides, the CDR3 is TGTGCCAGCAGTTCCCCGTTGGGCGGAACCTACGAGCAGTACTTC.

The rearrangement uses TRBV30 and TRBJ1-1; tentatively, D is TRBD1 (5 bases). The CDR3 loop spans 14 amino acids. Germline V gives CDR1 GTSNPN, CDR2 SVGIG (reference sequence). The V and J ends lost 5 bases and 0 bases respectively, with 13 bases between them. The DNA for the CDR3 is TGTGCCTGGGGATTAGCGGGGGTGAACACTGAAGCTTTCTTT. Translation: CAWGLAGVNTEAFF.

J is TRBJ2-3 and V is TRBV5-1; TRBD2 matches at 8 bases. Trimming at V came to 1 base and at J to 1 base, leaving 2 bases not matched to a gene. CDR1 is SGHRS, CDR2 YFSETQ, per germline. The CDR3 extends over 15 amino acids. The DNA of the CDR3 is TGCGCCAGCAGCTTGTACGGGAGGGGCACAGATACGCAGTATTTT. It translates to CASSLYGRGTDTQYF.

This clone was recorded a few times. The chain joins TRBV2 to TRBJ1-5; D gene ambiguous. Trimming pared 2 bases from V and 6 bases from J, leaving 11 bases between. The CDR3 length is 14 residues. Germline lookup yields CDR1 SNHLY and CDR2 FYNNEI. The CDR3 spells CASSESSWGQPQHF. DNA of the CDR3: TGTGCCAGCAGTGAAAGTTCATGGGGTCAGCCCCAGCATTTT.

J is TRBJ2-3 and V is TRBV29-1; D gene unclear. This CDR3 comprises 14 residues. The V gene's germline CDR1 is SQVTM and CDR2 ANQGSEA. Trimming cost V 3 bases and J 1 base, with 11 bases left between them. CDR3: CSVDQLLGTDTQYF. The CDR3 DNA reads TGCAGCGTTGATCAGCTCCTTGGCACAGATACGCAGTATTTT.